This entry is about one T cell receptor beta chain. No antigen is known for it. The data originate from a study of memory CD4+ T cells and cytomegalovirus serostatus. Study-wide findings and caveats: CMV serostatus prediction reached median AUC approximately 0.96, or 0.89 with US-trained model. The CMV-associated TCR signature appears largely within the CD4+ memory repertoire.

Methods used by the authors: Out-of-frame sequences were removed, leaving 2 million or so distinct TCRbeta sequences. Clones were sequenced by immunoSEQ multiplex PCR, and TCRdb holds only the in-frame ones, with some missing. V, J and clone size are those of that table, while D and trimming were read from the DNA. Of 25,000 to 30,000 clones listed, 76% are singletons. V was pared by 3 bases and J by 2 bases, with 14 bases of the junction left unmatched. The germline gives CDR1 LNHNV, CDR2 YYDKDF (reference sequence). The length of the CDR3 is 18 residues. The sort gate was single viable CD3+CD4+CD8-CD45RO+ cells for memory CD4+ T cells. CD4+ T cells were isolated by positive magnetic selection.

This chain uses TRBV15 with TRBJ2-5, with 8 bases lining up with TRBD2. The receptor's source is an adult in good health and CMV-seronegative. Sequencing used memory CD4+ T cells from blood. CDR3 DNA: TGTGCCACCAGCAGTAATGGGGTCCTTAGCGGGAAACAAGAGACCCAGTACTTC. Translated: CATSSNGVLSGKQETQYF.